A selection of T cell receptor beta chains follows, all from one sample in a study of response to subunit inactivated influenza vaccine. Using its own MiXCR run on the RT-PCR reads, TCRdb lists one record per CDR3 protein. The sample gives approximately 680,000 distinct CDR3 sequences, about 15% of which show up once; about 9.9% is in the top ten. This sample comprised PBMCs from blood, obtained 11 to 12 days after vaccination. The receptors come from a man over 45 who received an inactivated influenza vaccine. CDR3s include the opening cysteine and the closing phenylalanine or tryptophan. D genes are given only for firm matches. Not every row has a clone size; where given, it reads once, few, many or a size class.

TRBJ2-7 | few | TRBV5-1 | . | CASKNLTAALGEQYF | TGCGCCAGCAAGAATTTGACAGCGGCCCTAGGCGAGCAGTACTTC
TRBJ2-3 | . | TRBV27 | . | CASSETSFKGDTQYF | TGTGCCAGCAGTGAGACTAGTTTCAAGGGAGATACGCAGTATTTT
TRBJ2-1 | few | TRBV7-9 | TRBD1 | CASSAFDRGRYNEQFF | TGTGCCAGCAGCGCCTTCGACAGGGGGAGGTACAATGAGCAGTTCTTC
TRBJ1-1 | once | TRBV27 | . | CASSLLAEVNTEAFF | TGTGCCAGCAGTTTATTGGCAGAGGTGAACACTGAAGCTTTCTTT
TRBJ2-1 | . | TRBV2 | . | CASSAGQGPGGNEQFF | TGTGCCAGCAGCGCGGGACAGGGCCCGGGGGGGAATGAGCAGTTCTTC
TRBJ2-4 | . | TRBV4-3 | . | CASSQDYKSAKNIQYF | TGCGCCAGCAGCCAAGACTACAAAAGTGCCAAAAACATTCAGTACTTC
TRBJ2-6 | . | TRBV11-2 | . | CASSSGQLVGANVLTF | TGTGCCAGCAGCTCCGGACAGCTGGTTGGGGCCAACGTCCTGACTTTC
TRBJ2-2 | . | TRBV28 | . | CASSFFTGELFF | TGTGCCAGCAGTTTTTTTACCGGGGAGCTGTTTTTT
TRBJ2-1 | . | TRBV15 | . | CATSRDFGGIDEQFF | TGTGCCACCAGCAGAGATTTCGGAGGGATCGATGAGCAGTTCTTC
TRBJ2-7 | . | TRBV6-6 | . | CASSPFDSYEQYF | TGTGCCAGCAGCCCTTTCGACAGCTACGAGCAGTACTTC
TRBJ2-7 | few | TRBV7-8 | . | CASRSHREFNYEQYF | TGTGCCAGCAGATCCCACAGAGAATTTAACTACGAGCAGTACTTC
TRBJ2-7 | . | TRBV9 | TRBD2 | CASSPSGSGYEQYF | TGTGCCAGCAGCCCTAGCGGGAGTGGCTACGAGCAGTACTTC
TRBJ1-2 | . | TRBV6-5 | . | CASSYQDGPNYGYTF | TGTGCCAGCAGTTACCAGGACGGCCCTAACTATGGCTACACCTTC
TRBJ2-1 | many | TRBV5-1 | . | CASSLMGPDNEQFF | TGCGCCAGCAGCTTGATGGGGCCGGACAATGAGCAGTTCTTC
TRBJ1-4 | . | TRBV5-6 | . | CASSLGRGEVFF | TGTGCCAGCAGCTTGGGACGCGGGGAAGTGTTTTTT
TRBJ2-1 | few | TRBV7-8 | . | CASSLRSQIYNEQFF | TGTGCCAGCAGCCTGAGATCACAGATCTACAATGAGCAGTTCTTC
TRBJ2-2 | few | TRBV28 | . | CASSTQKTTGSLRGTGELFF | TGTGCCAGCAGTACCCAGAAAACCACAGGGAGTCTTCGGGGCACCGGGGAGCTGTTTTTT
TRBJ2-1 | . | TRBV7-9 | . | CASSGDLGREQFF | TGTGCCAGCAGCGGGGATTTAGGGAGGGAGCAGTTCTTC
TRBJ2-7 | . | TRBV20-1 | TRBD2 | CSAKHSGKSSWEQYF | TGCAGTGCCAAGCATAGCGGGAAGTCCTCTTGGGAGCAGTACTTC
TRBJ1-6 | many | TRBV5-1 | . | CASSSTGNSPLHF | TGCGCCAGCAGCTCCACAGGGAACTCACCCCTCCACTTT
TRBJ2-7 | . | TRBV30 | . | CAWERRAPNEQYF | TGTGCCTGGGAAAGAAGGGCCCCTAACGAGCAGTATTTC
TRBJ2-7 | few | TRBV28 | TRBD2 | CASSTRTSGIYSYEQYF | TGTGCCAGCAGCACTAGGACTAGCGGGATTTACTCCTACGAGCAGTACTTC
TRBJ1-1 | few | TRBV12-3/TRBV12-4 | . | CASSLSLLNTEAFF | TGTGCCAGCAGTTTATCCCTACTGAACACTGAAGCTTTCTTT
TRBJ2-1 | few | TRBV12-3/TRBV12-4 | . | CASSQSGANYNEQFF | TGTGCCAGCAGCCAATCCGGGGCTAATTACAATGAGCAGTTCTTC
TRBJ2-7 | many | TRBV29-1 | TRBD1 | CSVATGAEQYF | TGCAGCGTCGCAACAGGGGCCGAGCAGTACTTC
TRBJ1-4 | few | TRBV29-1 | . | CSVAGRLGEKLFF | TGCAGCGTCGCAGGACGGTTGGGTGAAAAACTGTTTTTT
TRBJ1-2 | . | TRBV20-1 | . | CSARLIVQANYGYTF | TGCAGTGCTAGACTTATAGTACAGGCGAACTATGGCTACACCTTC
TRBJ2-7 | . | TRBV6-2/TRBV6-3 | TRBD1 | CASSYRDRGPYEQYF | TGTGCCAGCAGTTACCGGGACAGGGGGCCCTACGAGCAGTACTTC
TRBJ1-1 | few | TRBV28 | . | CASSLATTGTENTEAFF | TGTGCCAGCAGTTTAGCCACAACCGGGACGGAGAACACTGAAGCTTTCTTT